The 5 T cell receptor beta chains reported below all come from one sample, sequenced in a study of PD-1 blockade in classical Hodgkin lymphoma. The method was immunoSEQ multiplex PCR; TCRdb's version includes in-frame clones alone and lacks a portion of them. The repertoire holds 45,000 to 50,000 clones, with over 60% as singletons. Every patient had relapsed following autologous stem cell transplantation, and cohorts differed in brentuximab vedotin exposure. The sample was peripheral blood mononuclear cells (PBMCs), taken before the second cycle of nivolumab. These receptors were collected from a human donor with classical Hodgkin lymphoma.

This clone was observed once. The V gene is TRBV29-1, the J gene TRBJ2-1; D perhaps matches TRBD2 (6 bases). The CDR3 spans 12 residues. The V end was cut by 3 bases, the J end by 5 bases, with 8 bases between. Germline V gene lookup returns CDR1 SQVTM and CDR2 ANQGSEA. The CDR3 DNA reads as TGCAGCGTTGAGGAGGGGCACAATGAGCAGTTCTTC. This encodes CSVEEGHNEQFF.

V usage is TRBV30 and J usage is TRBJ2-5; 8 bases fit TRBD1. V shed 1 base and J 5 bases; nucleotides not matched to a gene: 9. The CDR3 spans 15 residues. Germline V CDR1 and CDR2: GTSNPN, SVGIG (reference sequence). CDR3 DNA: TGTGCCTGGAGTGCCCAGCAGGGGGCCCAGGAGACCCAGTACTTC. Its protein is CAWSAQQGAQETQYF. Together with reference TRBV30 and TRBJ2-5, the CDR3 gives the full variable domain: SQTIHQWPATLVQPVGSPLSLECTVEGTSNPNLYWYRQAAGRGLQLLFYSVGIGQISSEVPQNLSASRPQDRQFILSSKKLLLSDSGFYLCAWSAQQGAQETQYFGPGTRLLVL.

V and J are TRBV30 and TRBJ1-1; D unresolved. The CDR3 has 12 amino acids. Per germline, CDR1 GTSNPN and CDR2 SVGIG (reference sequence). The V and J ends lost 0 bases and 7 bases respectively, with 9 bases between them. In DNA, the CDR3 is TGTGCCTGGAGTGTACCTCGGGGTGAAGCTTTCTTT. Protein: CAWSVPRGEAFF.

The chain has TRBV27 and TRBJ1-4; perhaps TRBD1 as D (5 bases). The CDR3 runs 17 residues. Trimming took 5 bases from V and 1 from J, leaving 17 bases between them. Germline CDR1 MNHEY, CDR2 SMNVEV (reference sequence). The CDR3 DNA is TGTGCCAGCAGTCCAGGACACGGGCTAGGAACTAATGAAAAACTGTTTTTT. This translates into CASSPGHGLGTNEKLFF.

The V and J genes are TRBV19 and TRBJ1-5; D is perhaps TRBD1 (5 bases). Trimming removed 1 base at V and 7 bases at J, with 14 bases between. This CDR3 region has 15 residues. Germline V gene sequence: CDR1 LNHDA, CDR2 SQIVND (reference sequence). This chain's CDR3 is CASSIALMGGQPQHF. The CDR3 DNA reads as TGTGCCAGTAGTATAGCCCTAATGGGGGGACAGCCCCAGCATTTT.